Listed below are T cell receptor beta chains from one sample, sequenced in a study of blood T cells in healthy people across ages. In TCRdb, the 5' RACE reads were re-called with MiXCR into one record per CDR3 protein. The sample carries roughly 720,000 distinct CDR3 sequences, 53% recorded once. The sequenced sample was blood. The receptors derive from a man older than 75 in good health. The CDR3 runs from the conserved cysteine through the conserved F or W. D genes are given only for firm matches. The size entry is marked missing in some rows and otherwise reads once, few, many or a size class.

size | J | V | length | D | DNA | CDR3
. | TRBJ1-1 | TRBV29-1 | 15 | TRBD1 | TGCAGCGTTTCGGTAGGGACAGGGAGGAACACTGAAGCTTTCTTT | CSVSVGTGRNTEAFF
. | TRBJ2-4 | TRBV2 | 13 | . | TGTGCCAGCAAAGGGTCAGGGGAGAACATTCAGTACTTC | CASKGSGENIQYF
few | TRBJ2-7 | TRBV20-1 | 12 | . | TGCAGTGCTAGAGATAGACCCTACGAGCAGTACTTC | CSARDRPYEQYF
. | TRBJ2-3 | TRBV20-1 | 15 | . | TGCAGTGCTAGAGGCAGCGCCTTAAGGGGAAATACGCAGTATTTT | CSARGSALRGNTQYF
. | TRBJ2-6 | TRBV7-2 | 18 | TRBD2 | TGTGCCAGCAGCTCAGCGGGGGGGGCGAATGCAGGGGCCAACGTCCTGACTTTC | CASSSAGGANAGANVLTF
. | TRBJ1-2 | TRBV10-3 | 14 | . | TGTGCCATCAGTGCTCTTGAAATTAACTATGGCTACACCTTC | CAISALEINYGYTF
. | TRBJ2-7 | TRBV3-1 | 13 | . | TGTGCCAGCAGCCCGAACACGGGGACCGAGCAGTACTTC | CASSPNTGTEQYF
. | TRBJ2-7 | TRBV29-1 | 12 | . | TGCAGCGCCAGACCAAGGCCCTACGAGCAGTACTTC | CSARPRPYEQYF
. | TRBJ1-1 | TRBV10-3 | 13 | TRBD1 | TGTGCCACCACGGGACAGGGGTACACTGAAGCTTTCTTT | CATTGQGYTEAFF
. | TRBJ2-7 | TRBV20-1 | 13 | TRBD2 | TGCAGTGCTAGCAGCGGGAGTACCTACGAGCAGTACTTC | CSASSGSTYEQYF
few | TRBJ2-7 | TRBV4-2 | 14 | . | TGTGCCAGCAGCCAAGAGGCGACGACCTACGAGCAGTACTTC | CASSQEATTYEQYF
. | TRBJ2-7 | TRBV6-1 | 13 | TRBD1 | TGTGCCAGCAGTAGGGACAGCCACTACGAGCAGTACTTC | CASSRDSHYEQYF
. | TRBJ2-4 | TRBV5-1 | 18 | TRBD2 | TGCGCCAGCAGCTCCGGACTAGCGGGAGGGCCTCCCCTAAACATTCAGTACTTC | CASSSGLAGGPPLNIQYF
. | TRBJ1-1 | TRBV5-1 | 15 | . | TGCGCCAGCAGCTGGGAAAGGGGGAGGAACACTGAAGCTTTCTTT | CASSWERGRNTEAFF
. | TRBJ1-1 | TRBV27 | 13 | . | TGTGCCAGCAGTTCCCCCCTAGTCACTGAAGCTTTCTTT | CASSSPLVTEAFF
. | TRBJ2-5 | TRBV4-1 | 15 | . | TGCGCCAGCAGCCGGGACTTGTTTTCGCGGGAGACCCAGTACTTC | CASSRDLFSRETQYF
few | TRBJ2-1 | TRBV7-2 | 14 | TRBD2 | TGTGCCAGCAGAACAGCGGGAGGGCCCAATGAGCAGTTCTTC | CASRTAGGPNEQFF
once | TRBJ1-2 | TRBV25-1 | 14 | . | TGTGCCAGCTCCCCGGGACACTTAGTCTGTGGCTACACCTTC | CASSPGHLVCGYTF
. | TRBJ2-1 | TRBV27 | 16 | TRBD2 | TGTGCCAGCAGTGAAATTAGCGGGAGCGCTTACAATGAGCAGTTCTTC | CASSEISGSAYNEQFF
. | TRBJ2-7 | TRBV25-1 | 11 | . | TGTGCCAGCCAAACAGCTCACGAGCAGTACTTC | CASQTAHEQYF
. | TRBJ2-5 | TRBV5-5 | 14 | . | TGTGCCAGCAGCCACGGACGGAACCAAGAGACCCAGTACTTC | CASSHGRNQETQYF
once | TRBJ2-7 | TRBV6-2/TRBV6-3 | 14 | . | TGTGCCAGCAGTTACCGTAGCGTATCCTACGAGCAGTACTTC | CASSYRSVSYEQYF
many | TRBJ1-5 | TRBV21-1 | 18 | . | TGTGCCAGCACCAAGGCCGGACAGGGAACTTATAGCAATCAGCCCCAGCATTTT | CASTKAGQGTYSNQPQHF
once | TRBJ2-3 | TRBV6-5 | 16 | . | TGTGCCAGCAGTTACTCGACCTTGTCAGGCACAGATACGCAGTATTTT | CASSYSTLSGTDTQYF
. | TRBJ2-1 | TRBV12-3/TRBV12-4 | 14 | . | TGTGCCAGCAGGGGGGGTTGGGGGAGGAATGAGCAGTTCTTC | CASRGGWGRNEQFF
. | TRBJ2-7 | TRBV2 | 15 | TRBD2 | TGTGCCAGCAGTGATTTAGGACTAGCGGCCTACGAGCAGTACTTC | CASSDLGLAAYEQYF
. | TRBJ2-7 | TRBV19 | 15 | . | TGTGCCAGTAGTATTCGGGACGTGAATTTGTACGAGCAGTACTTC | CASSIRDVNLYEQYF
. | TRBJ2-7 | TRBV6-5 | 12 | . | TGTGCCAGCAGTGTCCCCAGGCACGAGCAGTACTTC | CASSVPRHEQYF
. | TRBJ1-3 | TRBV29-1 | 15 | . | TGCAGCGTTGGAGGGAACCCTATATCTGGAAACACCATATATTTT | CSVGGNPISGNTIYF
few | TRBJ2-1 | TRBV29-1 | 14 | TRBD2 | TGCAGCGTTGTGGTCCTAGCGGGAGTCCATGAGCAGTTCTTC | CSVVVLAGVHEQFF
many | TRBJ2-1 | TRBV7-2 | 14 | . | TGTGCCAGCAGCTTGCGGCGGGTGGGGAGTGAGCAGTTCTTC | CASSLRRVGSEQFF
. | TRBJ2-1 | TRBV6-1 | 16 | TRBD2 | TGTGCCAGCAGTGAAGCCGGCGCGGGAGGTGTCCATGAGCAGTTCTTC | CASSEAGAGGVHEQFF